This T cell receptor beta chain was profiled in a study of beta chain features in type 1 diabetes listed by TCRdb under 2018. Describing the broader study: Patients and healthy donors did not differ in mean age, gender distribution, total cell number or subset yield. Across all samples, fewer than 110,000,000 sorted cells were examined, and cell number per subset correlated strongly with RNA yield. In the study, TCRB repertoires of sorted circulating CD4+ T cell subsets from recently diagnosed type 1 diabetes patients were compared with those of matched healthy donors. Whereas all 28 donors provided naive and central memory subsets, regulatory and stem cell-like memory subsets were isolated from just 8 patients and about 8 healthy donors. What the authors observed across the whole study: PCR might favor shorter templates, but patient and control samples were amplified and corrected together, so any skew would affect both groups equally. A moderate but significant shortening of TCRB CDR3 length was observed in type 1 diabetes patients in all four CD4+ subsets. Naive, central memory and regulatory TCRB repertoires appeared to be more similar among patients than among healthy donors. Because the HLA sub-analyses included only small numbers of individuals, any influence of HLA type on TCRB rearrangement was left unresolved. Because cDNA was sequenced instead of genomic DNA, activated cells with high expression could be over-represented, although the groups did not differ in activation or CD3 levels. Patients with type 1 diabetes made fewer insertions and deleted more nucleotides at VDJ recombination sites, implying thymic rearrangement abnormalities.

All of the isolated RNA was reverse transcribed with the High Capacity cDNA Reverse Transcription Kit, so expressed TCRB transcripts were sequenced. Naive, central memory and regulatory T cell samples underwent deep immunoSEQ sequencing, averaging about 3.3 million total reads per sample. Sorted cells were lysed in RLT buffer and RNA was extracted with DNase-treated RNeasy Micro or Mini kits, depending on cell number. To prevent cross-contamination, each cell subset was processed individually, whereas patient and healthy donor samples were processed jointly. Using the immunoSEQ multiplex PCR, TCRB sequences were amplified from cDNA into 87-bp fragments spanning the CDR3 region. The amplicons were sequenced using the Illumina HiSeq platform. As for the original processing: Synthetic template baselines were used to correct PCR bias computationally, reads within Hamming distance 2 were collapsed, and singletons that could not be merged were discarded. Reads were aligned against IMGT to assign V, D and J genes, CDR3 length and insertions or deletions at six rearrangement sites. Within each subset, clonotype counts were normalized to sorted cell number, and only after that were true diversity and Gini coefficients computed with the tcR R package. The overlap coefficient, calculated on TCRB nucleotide sequences, was used to measure repertoire sharing. Out-of-frame TCRB sequences from naive cells were analyzed as a proxy for the pre-selection repertoire. Drawn from immuneACCESS, this table holds only the in-frame rearrangements with V and J called that TCRdb kept. Clones are partly lost; checked studies trace under half to an unresolved V gene and leave the rest unexplained. That table supplies the V and J calls and clone size; D and trimming were determined from the DNA. Present in this sample are hundreds of thousands of clones, 10% to 15% of which were seen just once. The ten biggest clones cover around 0.022% of the sample.

This clone has just a few counts. Its antigen remains unidentified. There are no base qualities to consult, and no much larger clone falls within one base. From each donor, a single peripheral blood sample of 100 to 150 mL on average was drawn into heparinised tubes. Naive, central memory, regulatory and stem cell-like memory CD4+ T cells were sorted on a BD FACSAria II using a panel including CD45RO, CCR7, CD25, CD127, CD95 and CD27. Every sorted population had a purity above 98%. PBMCs were isolated immediately by Lymphoprep density gradient centrifugation and stained directly without culture. So that batch effects would be minimized, each experiment stained and sorted samples in pairs, pairing one healthy donor with one patient. The TCR originated in a man aged 18 to 30 with type 1 diabetes. What was sequenced was naive CD4+ T cells from blood. The cell subset or site label on this specimen signifies: true naive CD4+ T cells.

The CDR3 sequence is CAWSMGDTEAFF. Here is the DNA: TGTGCCTGGAGTATGGGGGACACTGAAGCTTTCTTT. The chain employs TRBV30 and TRBJ1-1; 5 matching bases give a weak D call of TRBD1. Including the terminal cysteine and phenylalanine, the CDR3 comprises 12 residues. Only the CDR3 portion is preserved as DNA: 36 bases, with reading frame beginning at the first base. CDR1 and CDR2 were assigned from the germline V gene (reference sequence) as GTSNPN and SVGIG. V is shortened by 2 bases, J by 3 bases, and the region joining them spans 7 bases. The CDR3 plus the reference TRBV30 and TRBJ1-1 genes for the other parts give the full variable domain: SQTIHQWPATLVQPVGSPLSLECTVEGTSNPNLYWYRQAAGRGLQLLFYSVGIGQISSEVPQNLSASRPQDRQFILSSKKLLLSDSGFYLCAWSMGDTEAFFGQGTRLTVV.